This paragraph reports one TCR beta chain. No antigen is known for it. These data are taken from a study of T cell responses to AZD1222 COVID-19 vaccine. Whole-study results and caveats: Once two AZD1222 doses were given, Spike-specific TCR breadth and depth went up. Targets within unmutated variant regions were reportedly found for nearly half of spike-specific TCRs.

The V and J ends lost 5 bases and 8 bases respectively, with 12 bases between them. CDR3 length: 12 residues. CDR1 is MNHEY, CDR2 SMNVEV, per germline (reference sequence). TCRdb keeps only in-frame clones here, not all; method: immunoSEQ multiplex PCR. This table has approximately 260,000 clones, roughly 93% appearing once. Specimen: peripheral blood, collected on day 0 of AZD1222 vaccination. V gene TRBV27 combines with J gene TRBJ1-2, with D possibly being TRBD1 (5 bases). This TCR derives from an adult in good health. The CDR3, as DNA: TGTGCCAGCAGTCCTCCGGGGGGAGGCTACACCTTC. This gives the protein CASSPPGGGYTF.